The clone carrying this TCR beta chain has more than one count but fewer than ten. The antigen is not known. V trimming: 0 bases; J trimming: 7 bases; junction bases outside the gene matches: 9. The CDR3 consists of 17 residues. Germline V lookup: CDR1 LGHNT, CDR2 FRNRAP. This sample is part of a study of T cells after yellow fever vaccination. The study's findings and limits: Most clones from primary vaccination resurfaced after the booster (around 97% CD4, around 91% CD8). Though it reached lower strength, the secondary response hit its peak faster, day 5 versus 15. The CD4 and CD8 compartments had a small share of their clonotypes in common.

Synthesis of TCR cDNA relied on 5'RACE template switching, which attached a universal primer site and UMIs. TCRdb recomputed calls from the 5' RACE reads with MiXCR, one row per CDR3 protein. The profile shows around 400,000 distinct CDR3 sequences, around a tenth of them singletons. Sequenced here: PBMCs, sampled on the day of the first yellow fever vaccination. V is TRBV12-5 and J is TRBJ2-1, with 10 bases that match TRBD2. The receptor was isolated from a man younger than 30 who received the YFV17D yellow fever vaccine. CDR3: CASGLVFLAGASNEQFF. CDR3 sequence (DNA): TGTGCTAGTGGTTTGGTATTTCTAGCGGGGGCATCGAATGAGCAGTTCTTC.